A selection of T cell receptor beta chains follows, all from one sample in a study of blood T cell repertoires in COVID-19. Here immunoSEQ multiplex PCR was the method, and the copy in TCRdb shows in-frame clones only, minus some. The sample yields some 64,000 clones, over 75% seen once. Sequencing used peripheral blood. These receptors were obtained from a man aged 45-60 years with active COVID-19. CDR3s include the opening cysteine and the closing phenylalanine or tryptophan. The order of the fields is V gene, CDR3 length, D gene, CDR3 protein. The D gene is left open where the match is weak.

>TRBV9|15|-
CASSVGSALTDTQYF
>TRBV27|16|-
CASRTIGGAPNTEAFF
>TRBV24-1|17|-
CATSDSWLPRGNQPQHF
>TRBV25-1|14|-
CASSGRRTPYEQYF
>TRBV4-2|16|-
CASSQSQDYSNQPQHF
>TRBV4-3|14|-
CASSQDPRGGEQYF
>TRBV4-1|17|TRBD1
CASSRGQGARGANVLTF
>TRBV6-1|15|-
CASSERQLASLEQYF
>TRBV30|15|TRBD1
CAWGKGGRTGETQYF
>TRBV21-1|20|-
CASSDLPGLGKGGGTDTQYF
>TRBV5-1|19|TRBD1
CASSLSHFPGTGNNEKLFF
>TRBV11-2|15|TRBD2
CASSPFRGVSYEQYF
>TRBV9|14|-
CASSPQRGLGEQYF
>TRBV5-4|13|-
CASSRWTDNEQFF
>TRBV2|15|TRBD1
CASSPRGTGTSPLHF
>TRBV6-5|12|-
CASSSTGSEQYF
>TRBV18|13|TRBD1
CASSPNRGYGYTF
>TRBV10-3|15|TRBD1
CAICNRGGGNTEAFF
>TRBV19|18|-
CASSIDLRASERAGELFF
>TRBV7-2|15|-
CASSLDSLGSKTQYF
>TRBV5-6|15|TRBD1
CASSSRDSPGNTIYF
>TRBV18|13|-
CASSPAGKETQYF
>TRBV9|14|TRBD2
CASSETSGPYEQYF
>TRBV6-2/TRBV6-3|16|TRBD2
CASSRSVAGGLETQYF
>TRBV4-1|16|-
CASSQELGQVVSPLHF
>TRBV5-8|14|TRBD1
CASSSDRGRDGYTF
>TRBV5-6|16|TRBD2
CASSSDGGGKADTQYF
>TRBV3-1/TRBV3-2|11|-
CASSPGYGYTF
>TRBV30|15|TRBD2
CAWSAYGGVQETQYF
>TRBV9|15|TRBD1
CASSVGTGGLYEQYF
>TRBV7-9|12|-
CASSLDGVTQYF
>TRBV11-3|16|-
CASSRKGGARTDTQYF
>TRBV4-2|19|TRBD2
CASSQGGLAGVYLSNEQFF
>TRBV6-5|13|TRBD1
CASSRDRDSPQHF
>TRBV19|14|TRBD1
CASSPDRGRYEQYF
>TRBV29-1|13|TRBD1
CSVTTGGGYGYTF
>TRBV10-3|12|TRBD2
CAMGRGDNEQFF
>TRBV6-5|13|-
CASSKEQVSEAFF
>TRBV5-1|17|TRBD1
CASSLAQGGHSGNTIYF
>TRBV25-1|11|-
CASSELDIQYF
>TRBV4-2|15|-
CASSQARRADNEQFF
>TRBV18|17|TRBD1
CASSPTLGQGFGNTIYF
>TRBV3-1/TRBV3-2|14|-
CASSHRGSGNTIYF
>TRBV19|14|TRBD1
CASRIGTGNSPLHF
>TRBV7-2|16|TRBD1
CASSLDIGTGAYEQYF
>TRBV23-1|17|-
CASSQSLGALRNYGYTF
>TRBV5-1|13|TRBD1
CASSDHRGVAQYF